The rows below give T cell receptor beta chains drawn from one sample of a study of human T cells and chemical hapten exposure. TCRdb reanalysed the RACE reads using MiXCR and keeps one entry per CDR3 protein. The data hold some 64,000 distinct CDR3 sequences, with approximately 10% observed a single time. The source material was whole blood, sampled in connection with sensitization to the hapten diphenylcyclopropenone (DPC). These receptors were collected from a woman between 25 and 40 years old with alopecia areata. Some clones in this sample may be carry-over from other donors' samples. The CDR3 runs from the conserved cysteine through the conserved F or W. The order of the fields is V gene, CDR3 length, CDR3 protein.

>TRBV20-1|11
CSARAADTQYF
>TRBV28|10
CASSLYRTFF
>TRBV5-6|12
CASSHLSDTQYF
>TRBV6-6|13
CASSYSTVYEQYF
>TRBV6-1|15
CAGTRSIRGADGYTF
>TRBV18|16
CASSPVRGSAGTEAFF
>TRBV20-1|12
CSVEATVNEQFF
>TRBV20-1|14
CSARGQGWDTEAFF
>TRBV20-1|14
CSAKLAGNTDTQYF
>TRBV9|15
CASSVESGAVETQYF
>TRBV7-9|13
CASSGQPNTEAFF
>TRBV7-2|14
CASSLDRLNQPQHF
>TRBV28|17
CASSSLPQATIGETQYF
>TRBV16|14
CASNIGLPRGTQYF
>TRBV7-9|13
CASSGDWTGPQFF
>TRBV28|15
CASSTGSLSVNEQFF
>TRBV10-3|12
CAIKGAAYEQYF
>TRBV5-1|14
CASSLAGTLYEQYF
>TRBV20-1|15
CSARDVWRNTDTQYF
>TRBV4-3|16
CASSRTGDIQDSPLHF
>TRBV7-9|15
CASSLDPGGVETQYF
>TRBV6-5|17
CASSYSMSGGATDTQYF
>TRBV18|14
CASSDNRQNQPQHF
>TRBV12-3/TRBV12-4|12
CASSFPPGELFF
>TRBV7-2|12
CASSFQGAEAFF
>TRBV20-1|13
CSARDFKNTEAFF
>TRBV6-1|15
CASSEPPTDPRTQYF
>TRBV7-9|15
CASSPGFINSYEQYF
>TRBV9|15
CASSVAPQGQDTQYF
>TRBV5-3|13
CAPKAGLNSPLHF
>TRBV7-2|12
CASSETSGGQYF
>TRBV2|16
CASSEGRGPQRYEQFF
>TRBV21-1|15
CASSDREFTYNEQFF
>TRBV6-2/TRBV6-3|19
CASSYSYTPGLFSNQPQHF
>TRBV9|15
CASSVDPMANSPLHF
>TRBV23-1|15
CASSQSGRADSPLHF
>TRBV11-2|16
CASSLGRTSSDNEQFF
>TRBV18|16
CASSPEGQGAYTEAFF
>TRBV28|16
CASSLNGQGVTDTQYF
>TRBV11-3|14
CASSPQGARETQYF
>TRBV6-1|17
CASSESLWGDPNTEAFF